This T cell receptor beta chain was documented in a study of cytomegalovirus exposure and HLA in healthy donors (dated by TCRdb to about 2017). At the level of the whole study: According to an earlier analysis of 587 of the donors, about 180 million T cells yielded 90 million to 140 million unique TCR beta sequences and 276 Gb of sequence data. An early release that covered about 600 HLA-typed donors contained approximately 300 gigabases of sequencing data and tens of millions of unique TCR sequences. Among the roughly 390 genotyped donors, under 90% belonged to the genetic ancestry cluster associated with self-reported Caucasian donors. The study was designed to test whether signatures of past pathogen exposure could be identified by cataloging public T cell receptors. Using immunosequencing, the study profiled T cell repertoires from 500 to 800 subjects and related those repertoires to cytomegalovirus serostatus. Along with the approximately 620-subject first cohort, a separate validation cohort of 120 different subjects was used. The study combined high-throughput TCR immunosequencing, statistical association of individual TCRs with disease status, and machine learning to predict cytomegalovirus infection status. A later analysis re-analyzed previously published TCR beta repertoires from about 730 donors and added high-resolution HLA genotyping to study TCR occurrence patterns. In the later analysis, no new phenotypic data were used to find candidate immune exposures; instead, reliance was placed on TCR beta sequences and their occurrence across donors. An earlier analysis of 587 of the donors used high-throughput TCR beta sequencing to judge whether each TCR beta V gene segment behaved as functional or pseudogenic. Donor age, sex, ethnicity and CMV serostatus were compiled alongside the repertoire data. Genome-wide SNP genotypes for about 65% of the 666 donors were used in a later genetic analysis, which treated that subset as a discovery cohort. Every discovery cohort repertoire had been produced on one sequencing platform. Class I and class II HLA loci were covered by the typing at four-digit resolution. Typing coverage varied by locus: roughly 629-640 donors for A, B, C, DRB1 and DQB1; roughly 560 for DQA1; about 590 for DPA1; roughly 450 for DPB1. Because of strong linkage in the cohort, five DR-DQ haplotypes were treated as single units for association and clustering. Among about 400 genotyped donors of the cohort, an average of about 240,000 unique TCR beta nucleotide sequences was sequenced per donor, of which about 18% were non-productive. The study at large found these results: Sequencing depth was assumed to be roughly uniform across donors in the presence/absence analyses, though that assumption may not hold. In a later analysis, TCR association rates were found to vary across HLA loci, with the most associated TCRs seen for DRB1 alleles and the fewest for HLA-C alleles. Across donors, most TCR sequences were observed very rarely, whereas some public TCRs were present in many individuals. HLA typing was unavailable for some donors at each locus, so association tests used only the typed subset. In a later genetic analysis, fewer N-insertions in productive TCRs were reported among donors in an Asian-associated ancestry cluster than the roughly 700-donor mean. The classifier was reported to diagnose cytomegalovirus status with high specificity and sensitivity in both the original cohort and the validation cohort. A few of the identified cytomegalovirus-associated TCR beta chains were confirmed in vitro to be specific for cytomegalovirus antigens. In a later analysis, several top co-occurrence clusters were reported to appear linked to parvovirus B19, influenza, CMV and Epstein-Barr virus. The sequencing pipeline was judged likely to have produced a cluster of highly shared sequence variants as a technical artifact. Only TCR beta chains were sequenced in this cohort, and the absence of alpha or paired-chain data limited detectable features. Seventeen rarely observed V segments, including chromosome 9 orphons, were excluded from the earlier analysis of about 500 of the donors because counts were too low. Broadly in line with IMGT annotations, most TCR beta V segments showed up in productive rearrangements about 90% or about 30% of the time in an earlier analysis of 587 of the donors. A later analysis found that HLA-associated TCR beta chains were more clonally expanded and had lower generation probabilities than equally common non-associated chains. The only immune exposure information available for the cohort was CMV serostatus. When HLA alleles, especially DR and DQ, strongly co-occurred, TCR associations were difficult to assign to individual alleles. The 87-base-pair reads could not distinguish some IMGT-functional V segments, including TRBV6-2 and TRBV6-3, so those segments were excluded. Linkage disequilibrium might explain the correlated functional status among segregating V segments, but an unknown experimental factor could not be ruled out. According to a later analysis, most CMV-associated TCR beta chains appeared to be HLA-restricted, and the HLA associations seemed to be driven largely by CMV exposure. It was suggested by the authors that the approach could potentially be generalized to other disease states and immunological phenotypes. A later genetic analysis associated a missense DCLRE1C variant with V-gene and J-gene trimming of TCR beta chains, and an independent cohort replicated the association. The study gave a list of over 150 TCR beta chains associated with cytomegalovirus. A further reported finding was that TCR beta sequences accurately predicted the HLA-A and HLA-B alleles for most subjects in the first cohort. A later analysis associated approximately 17,000 TCR beta sequences with specific HLA alleles at a false discovery rate of 0.05.

On this clone: No cognate antigen has been identified for it. Per-base qualities were not stored, and no clone one base away is much larger.

Reading from cysteine to phenylalanine, the CDR3 counts 12 amino acids. The CDR3 DNA has 36 bases and is translated from base 1. Based on the germline V gene, the CDR1 and CDR2 sequences are SGHVS and FNYEAQ. Trimming takes 5 bases off V and 6 bases off J; junction bases not matched to a gene: 0. The library was made by the immunoSEQ multiplex PCR assay. For the multiplex PCR, a mixture combining 60 forward primers for TCR Vbeta segments and 13 reverse primers for TCR Jbeta segments was used. Amplification of the CDR3 region of rearranged TCR beta genes was performed with a multiplex PCR assay on genomic DNA. The amplified TCR beta libraries were sequenced on the Illumina HiSeq System as 87-base-pair reads. As for the original processing: A later analysis tallied around 87 million unique TCR beta chains across the 700 or so repertoires, and approximately 12 million of those chains were shared by two or more donors. To remove PCR and sequencing errors, raw reads were error-corrected and collapsed into unique sequences using a nearest-neighbor algorithm that merged closely related sequences. To assign V, D and J gene segments, CDR3 sequences were aligned to IMGT reference sequences. Each retained sequence needed at least a six-nucleotide match to both a V gene segment and a J gene segment. A rearrangement was called productive if the CDR3 had no stop codons and remained in frame with V and J, and every other rearrangement was called non-productive. Following IMGT convention, CDR3 was defined as the stretch from the second conserved V-encoded cysteine up to the conserved J-encoded phenylalanine. In an earlier analysis of just under 600 of the donors, sequences lacking an unambiguous match to a single V gene segment were excluded. An earlier analysis of several hundred of the donors classified V segments as functional when productive rearrangements were above 56.7% and as segregating when the standard deviation between donors was above 5%. A statistical classification framework was built for diagnosing cytomegalovirus status from the catalog of TCR beta chain sequences. A later analysis assigned V and J genes by comparing TCR nucleotide sequences with IMGT/GENE-DB human TR gene sequences. Using the TCRdist pipeline, a later analysis assigned CDR3 sequences along with most-parsimonious VDJ recombination scenarios. A later analysis defined each TCR beta chain by its CDR3 amino acid sequence plus V-gene family, and excluded reads lacking a unique V-gene family. In a later analysis, 450 to 600 highly shared, low-generation-probability nucleotide sequences were removed to address suspected cross-contamination and a sequencing artifact. For each public chain, a later analysis derived a clonal expansion index from normalized ranks of inferred template counts within each repertoire. In a later analysis, generation probabilities were computed using a VDJ recombination model fitted to out-of-frame rearrangements, and the results were checked against IGoR. In a later analysis, hypergeometric tests were used to score TCR-TCR, TCR-HLA and TCR-CMV co-occurrence, with a repertoire-size bias correction applied to TCR pairs. In a later analysis, false discovery rates were estimated by permuting HLA or CMV assignments 20 times. A later analysis grouped co-occurring TCRs with DBSCAN, adding TCRdist sequence similarity when clustering within HLA-allele-positive subsets. Repertoires with fewer than 30,000 or more than 120,000 public chains, plus five repertoires with anomalous nucleotide sharing, were excluded from co-occurrence clustering. As stored in TCRdb, this immuneACCESS dataset retains in-frame rearrangements with V and J assigned. A fraction of the clones does not appear; measured against another copy, unresolved V genes explain less than half of the discrepancy, and the remainder lacks a known reason. V, J and clone size reflect that table, while D and trimming were determined from the DNA. The sample table contains 130,000 to 150,000 clones; only one count was recorded for roughly 80% of them. The leading ten clones occupy about 5% of the sample.

In total, roughly 670 healthy bone marrow donors made up the cohort. All cohort members were sampled while nominally healthy, although unrecorded immune exposures were likely present. The donor tested CMV seropositive, placing the donor among the roughly 270 seropositive members of the cohort. A peripheral blood sample was collected from each donor, and TCR beta sequencing was performed on peripheral blood mononuclear cells. The Qiagen DNeasy Blood Extraction Kit was used to extract genomic DNA from the blood cell samples. Recombination connected TRBV7-6 to TRBJ2-3; a stretch of 9 junction bases matches TRBD2. The clonotype was recovered from a man aged 30 to 45 in good health and CMV-seropositive. Input material: PBMCs. The DNA reads TGTGCCAGCAGCGCGGGGGGGGATACGCAGTATTTT. Its protein reads: CASSAGGDTQYF.